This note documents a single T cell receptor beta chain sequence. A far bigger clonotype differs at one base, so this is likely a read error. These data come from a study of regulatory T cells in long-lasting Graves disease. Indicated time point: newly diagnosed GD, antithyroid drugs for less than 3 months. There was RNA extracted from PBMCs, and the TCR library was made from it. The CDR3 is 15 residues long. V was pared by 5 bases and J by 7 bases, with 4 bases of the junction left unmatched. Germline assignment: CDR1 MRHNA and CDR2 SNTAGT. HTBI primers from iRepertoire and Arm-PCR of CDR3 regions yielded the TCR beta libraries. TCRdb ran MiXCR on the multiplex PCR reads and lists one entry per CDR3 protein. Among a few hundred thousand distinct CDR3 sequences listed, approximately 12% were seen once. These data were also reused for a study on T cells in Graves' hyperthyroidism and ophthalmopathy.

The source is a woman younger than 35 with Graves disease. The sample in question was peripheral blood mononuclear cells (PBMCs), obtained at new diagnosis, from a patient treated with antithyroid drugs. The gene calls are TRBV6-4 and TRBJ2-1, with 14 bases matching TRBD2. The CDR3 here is CASSRGLAGVNEQFF. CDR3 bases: TGTGCCAGCAGTCGGGGACTAGCGGGAGTTAATGAGCAGTTCTTC.